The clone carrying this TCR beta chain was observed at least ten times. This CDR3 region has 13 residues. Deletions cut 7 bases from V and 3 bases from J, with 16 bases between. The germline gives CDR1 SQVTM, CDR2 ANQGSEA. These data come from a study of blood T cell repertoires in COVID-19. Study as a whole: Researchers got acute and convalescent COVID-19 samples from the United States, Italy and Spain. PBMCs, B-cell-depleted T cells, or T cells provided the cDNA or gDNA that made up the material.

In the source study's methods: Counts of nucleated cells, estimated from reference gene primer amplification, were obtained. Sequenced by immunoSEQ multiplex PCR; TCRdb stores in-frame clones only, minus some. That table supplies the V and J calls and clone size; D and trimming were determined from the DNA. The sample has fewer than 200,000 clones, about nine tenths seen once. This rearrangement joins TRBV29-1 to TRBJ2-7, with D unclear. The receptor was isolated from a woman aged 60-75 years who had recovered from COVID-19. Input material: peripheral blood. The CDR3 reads CSALLKSGYEQYF. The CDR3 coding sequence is TGCAGCGCCCTTTTAAAGTCAGGCTACGAGCAGTACTTC.